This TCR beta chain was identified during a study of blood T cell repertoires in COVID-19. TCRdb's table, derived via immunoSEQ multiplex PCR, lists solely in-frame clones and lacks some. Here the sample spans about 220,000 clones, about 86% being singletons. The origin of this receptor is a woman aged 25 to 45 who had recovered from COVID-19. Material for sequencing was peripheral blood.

Written as DNA, the CDR3 is TGTGCCAGCAGCGCCACGCGGGGTTACACCGGGGAGCTGTTTTTT. Amino acids: CASSATRGYTGELFF. The rearrangement joins TRBV9 to TRBJ2-2; tentative D call: TRBD2 (6 bases). This CDR3 contains 15 residues. Germline CDR1 SGDLS, CDR2 YYNGEE. With 3 bases removed from V and 3 bases from J, the gap between germline ends came to 12 bases.